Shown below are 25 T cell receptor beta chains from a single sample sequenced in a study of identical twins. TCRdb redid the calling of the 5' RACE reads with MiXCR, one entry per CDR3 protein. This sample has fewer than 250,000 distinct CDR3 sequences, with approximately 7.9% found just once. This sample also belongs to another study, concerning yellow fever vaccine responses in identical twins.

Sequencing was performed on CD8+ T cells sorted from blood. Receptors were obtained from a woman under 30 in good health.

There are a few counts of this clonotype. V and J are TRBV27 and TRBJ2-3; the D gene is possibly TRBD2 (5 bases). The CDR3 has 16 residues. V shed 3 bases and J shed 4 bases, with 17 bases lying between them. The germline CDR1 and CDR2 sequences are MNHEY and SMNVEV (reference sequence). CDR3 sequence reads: CASSFGREGLADTQYF. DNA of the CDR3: TGTGCCAGCAGTTTCGGTCGGGAAGGTCTTGCAGATACGCAGTATTTT.

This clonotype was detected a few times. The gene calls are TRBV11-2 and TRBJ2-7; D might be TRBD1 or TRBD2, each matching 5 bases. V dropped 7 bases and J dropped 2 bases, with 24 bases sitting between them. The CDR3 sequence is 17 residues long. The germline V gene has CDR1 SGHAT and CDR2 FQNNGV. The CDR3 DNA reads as TGTGCCAGCACCTCTGGGACGGAAGTGTGGAAGACCTACGAGCAGTACTTC. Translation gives CASTSGTEVWKTYEQYF.

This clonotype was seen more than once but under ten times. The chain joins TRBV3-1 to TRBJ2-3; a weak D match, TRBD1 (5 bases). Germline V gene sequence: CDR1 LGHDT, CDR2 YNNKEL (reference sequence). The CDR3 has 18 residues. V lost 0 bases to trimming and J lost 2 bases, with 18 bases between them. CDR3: CASSQDVGRVTVTDTQYF. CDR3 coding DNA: TGTGCCAGCAGCCAAGATGTTGGCAGGGTCACTGTCACAGATACGCAGTATTTT.

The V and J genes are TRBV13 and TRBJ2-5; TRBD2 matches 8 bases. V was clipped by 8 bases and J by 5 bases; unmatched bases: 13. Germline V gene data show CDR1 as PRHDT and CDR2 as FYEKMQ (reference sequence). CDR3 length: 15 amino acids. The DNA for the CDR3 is TGTGCCAGCGGGGAGAGCGGGAGAGGAAGGGAGACCCAGTACTTC. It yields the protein CASGESGRGRETQYF.

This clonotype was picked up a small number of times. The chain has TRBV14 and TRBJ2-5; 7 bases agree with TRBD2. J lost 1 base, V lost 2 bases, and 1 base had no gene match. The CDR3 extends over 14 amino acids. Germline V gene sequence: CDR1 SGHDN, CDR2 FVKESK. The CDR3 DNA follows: TGTGCCAGCAGCCAACTAGCGGTCCAAGAGACCCAGTACTTC. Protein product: CASSQLAVQETQYF.

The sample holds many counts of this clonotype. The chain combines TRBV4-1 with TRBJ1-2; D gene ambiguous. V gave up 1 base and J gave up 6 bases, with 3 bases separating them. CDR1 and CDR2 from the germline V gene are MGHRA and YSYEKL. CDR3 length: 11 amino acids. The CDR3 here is CASSQAHGYTF. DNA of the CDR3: TGCGCCAGCAGCCAAGCCCATGGCTACACCTTC.

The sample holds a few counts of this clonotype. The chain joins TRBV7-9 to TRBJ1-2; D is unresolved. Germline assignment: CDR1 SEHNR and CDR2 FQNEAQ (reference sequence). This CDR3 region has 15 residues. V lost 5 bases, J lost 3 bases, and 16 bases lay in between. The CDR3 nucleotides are TGTGCCAGCAGCCCTCGGGAGAGGGTTGACTATGGCTACACCTTC. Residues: CASSPRERVDYGYTF.

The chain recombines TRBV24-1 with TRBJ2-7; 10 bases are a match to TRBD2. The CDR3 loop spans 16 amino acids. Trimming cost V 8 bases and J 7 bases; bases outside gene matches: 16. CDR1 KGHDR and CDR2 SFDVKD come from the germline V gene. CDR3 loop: CATKVEREGPMGEQYF. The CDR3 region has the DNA TGTGCCACCAAAGTGGAGCGGGAGGGTCCCATGGGGGAGCAGTACTTC.

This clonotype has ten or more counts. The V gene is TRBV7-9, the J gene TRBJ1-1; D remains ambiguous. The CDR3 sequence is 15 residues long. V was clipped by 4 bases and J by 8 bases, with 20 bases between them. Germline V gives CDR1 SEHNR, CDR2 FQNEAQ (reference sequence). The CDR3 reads CASSSDYRREAEAFF. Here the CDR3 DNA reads TGTGCCAGCAGCTCCGACTACCGTAGGGAGGCAGAAGCTTTCTTT.

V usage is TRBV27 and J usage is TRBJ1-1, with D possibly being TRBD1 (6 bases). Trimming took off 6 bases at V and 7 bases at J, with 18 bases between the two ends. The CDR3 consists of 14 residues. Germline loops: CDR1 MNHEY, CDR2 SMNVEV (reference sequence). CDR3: CASSLVGGRDEAFF. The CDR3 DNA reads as TGTGCCAGCAGCCTAGTAGGGGGGCGAGATGAAGCTTTCTTT.

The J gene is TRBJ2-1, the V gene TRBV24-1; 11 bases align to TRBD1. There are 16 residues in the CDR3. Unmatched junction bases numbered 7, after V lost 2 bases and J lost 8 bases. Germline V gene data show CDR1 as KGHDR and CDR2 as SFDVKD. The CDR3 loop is CATSDSDRGLEDEQFF. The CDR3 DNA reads TGTGCCACCAGTGATTCGGACAGGGGGCTGGAGGATGAGCAGTTCTTC.

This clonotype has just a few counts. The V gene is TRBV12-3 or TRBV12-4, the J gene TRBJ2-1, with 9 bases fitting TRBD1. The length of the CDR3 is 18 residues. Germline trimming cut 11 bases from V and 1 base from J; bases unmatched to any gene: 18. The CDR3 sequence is CACCSFGQGRRSYNEQFF. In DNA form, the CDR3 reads TGTGCCTGCTGTTCTTTCGGACAGGGGCGCCGATCCTACAATGAGCAGTTCTTC.

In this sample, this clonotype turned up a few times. The DNA of the CDR3 is TGCGCCAGCAGCTCCGATCCAGCGGGAGCGGACGAGCAGTACTTC. Its protein is CASSSDPAGADEQYF. The chain carries TRBV5-1 and TRBJ2-7, with TRBD2 matching over 8 bases. CDR3 size: 15 residues. CDR1 SGHRS and CDR2 YFSETQ come from the germline V gene. V trimming: 3 bases; J trimming: 5 bases; junction bases outside the gene matches: 10.

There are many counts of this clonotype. CDR3: CASSPSAGYTQYF. Here the CDR3 DNA reads TGCGCCAGCAGCCCAAGCGCCGGGTATACGCAGTATTTT. The rearrangement links TRBV4-1 to TRBJ2-3; D gene ambiguous. The CDR3 covers 13 residues. Germline CDR1 is MGHRA and CDR2 is YSYEKL. V was pared by 4 bases and J by 7 bases, with 12 bases between.

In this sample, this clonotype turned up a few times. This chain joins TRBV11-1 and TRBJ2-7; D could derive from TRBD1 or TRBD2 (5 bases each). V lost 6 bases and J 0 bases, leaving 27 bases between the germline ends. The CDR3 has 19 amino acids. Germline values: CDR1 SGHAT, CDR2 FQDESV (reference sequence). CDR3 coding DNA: TGTGCCAGCAGTGACCCCCGGGACGGATACGCGGGCAGCTCCTACGAGCAGTACGTC. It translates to CASSDPRDGYAGSSYEQYV.

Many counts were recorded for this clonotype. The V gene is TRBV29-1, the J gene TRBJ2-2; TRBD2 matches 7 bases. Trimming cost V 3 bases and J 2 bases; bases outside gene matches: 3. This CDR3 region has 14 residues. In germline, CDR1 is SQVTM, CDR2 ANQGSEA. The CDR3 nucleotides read TGCAGCGTTGATAGCGGGTCCAACACCGGGGAGCTGTTTTTT. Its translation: CSVDSGSNTGELFF.

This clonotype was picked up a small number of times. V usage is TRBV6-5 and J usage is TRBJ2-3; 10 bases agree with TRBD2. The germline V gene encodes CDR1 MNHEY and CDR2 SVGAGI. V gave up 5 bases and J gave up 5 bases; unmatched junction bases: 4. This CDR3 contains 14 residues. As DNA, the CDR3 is TGTGCCAGCAGTACTAGCGGGATGGTAGATACGCAGTATTTT. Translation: CASSTSGMVDTQYF.

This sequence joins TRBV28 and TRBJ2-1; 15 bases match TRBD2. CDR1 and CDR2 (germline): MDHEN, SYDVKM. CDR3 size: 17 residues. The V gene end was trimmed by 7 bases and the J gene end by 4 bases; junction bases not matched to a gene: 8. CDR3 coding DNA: TGTGCCAGCACCGGACTAGCGGGAGGGATAGATTACAATGAGCAGTTCTTC. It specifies CASTGLAGGIDYNEQFF.

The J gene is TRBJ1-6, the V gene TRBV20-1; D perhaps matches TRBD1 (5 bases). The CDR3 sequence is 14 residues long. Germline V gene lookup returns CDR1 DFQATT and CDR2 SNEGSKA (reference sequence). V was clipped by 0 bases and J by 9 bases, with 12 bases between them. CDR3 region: CSARDGGDASPLHF. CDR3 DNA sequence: TGCAGTGCTAGAGATGGGGGTGACGCTTCACCCCTCCACTTT.

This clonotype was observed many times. This CDR3 reads CASSHNKLAEGGDEQFF. CDR3 bases: TGTGCCAGCAGCCACAATAAGCTAGCGGAGGGGGGCGATGAGCAGTTCTTC. The chain combines TRBV7-6 with TRBJ2-1; weak D call: TRBD2 (7 bases). The length of the CDR3 is 17 residues. The V gene lost 5 bases and the J gene lost 8 bases, with 25 bases spanning the gap. The germline gives CDR1 SGHVS, CDR2 FNYEAQ.

The DNA for the CDR3 is TGCGCCAGCAGCCGCCCCCCATCGGGGGGGACCCCCTACGAGCAGTACGTC. Amino acid sequence: CASSRPPSGGTPYEQYV. The V and J genes are TRBV4-1 and TRBJ2-7; TRBD2 aligns across 8 bases. The CDR3 spans 17 residues. Germline V gene data show CDR1 as MGHRA and CDR2 as YSYEKL. Trimming took 4 bases from V and 2 from J; bases not matched to a gene: 13.

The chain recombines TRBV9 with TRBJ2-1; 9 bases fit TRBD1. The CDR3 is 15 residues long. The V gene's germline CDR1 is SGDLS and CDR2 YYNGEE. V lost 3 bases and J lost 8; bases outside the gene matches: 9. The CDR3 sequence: CASSEEGQGIDEQFF. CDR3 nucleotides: TGTGCCAGCAGCGAGGAGGGACAGGGTATCGATGAGCAGTTCTTC. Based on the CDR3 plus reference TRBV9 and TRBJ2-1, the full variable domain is DSGVTQTPKHLITATGQRVTLRCSPRSGDLSVYWYQQSLDQGLQFLIQYYNGEERAKGNILERFSAQQFPDLHSELNLSSLELGDSALYFCASSEEGQGIDEQFFGPGTRLTVL.

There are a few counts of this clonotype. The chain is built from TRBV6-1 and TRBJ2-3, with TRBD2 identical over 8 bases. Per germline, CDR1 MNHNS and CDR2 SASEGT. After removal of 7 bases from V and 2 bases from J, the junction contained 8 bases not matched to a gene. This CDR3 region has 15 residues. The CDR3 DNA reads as TGTGCCAGCACCCCGGGGGGGGTGAACACAGATACGCAGTATTTT. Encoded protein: CASTPGGVNTDTQYF.

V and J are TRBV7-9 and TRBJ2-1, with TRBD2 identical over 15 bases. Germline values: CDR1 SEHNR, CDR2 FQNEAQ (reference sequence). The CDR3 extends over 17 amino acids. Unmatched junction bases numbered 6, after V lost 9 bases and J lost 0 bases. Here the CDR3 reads CASPGTSGRSSYNEQFF. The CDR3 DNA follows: TGTGCCAGTCCGGGGACTAGCGGGAGGAGCTCCTACAATGAGCAGTTCTTC.

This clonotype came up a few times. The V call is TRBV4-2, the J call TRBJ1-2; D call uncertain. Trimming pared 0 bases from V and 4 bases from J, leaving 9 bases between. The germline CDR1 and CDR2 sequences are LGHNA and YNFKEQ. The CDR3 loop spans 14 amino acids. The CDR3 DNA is TGTGCCAGCAGCCAAGAATTTCAGACCTATGGCTACACCTTC. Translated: CASSQEFQTYGYTF.